The 23 T cell receptor beta chains below all came from one sample that was sequenced in a study of T-cell reconstitution after alpha-beta-depleted transplantation in children. Unique molecular identifiers were built into the TCRbeta library. TCRdb redid the calling of the PCR reads with MiXCR, one entry per CDR3 protein. The data show roughly 400,000 distinct CDR3 sequences, 43% seen once. The sample here was PBMCs, taken before TCRalphabeta/CD19-depleted stem cell transplant. Source of these receptors: a girl aged 2-10 years with aplastic anemia, due to receive a stem cell transplant.

This clonotype has at least ten counts. This chain uses TRBV12-3 or TRBV12-4 with TRBJ2-1; D uncertain. The CDR3 has 16 amino acids. The V end was cut by 8 bases, the J end by 4 bases, with 21 bases between. The DNA for the CDR3 is TGTGCCAGCCGCCCAGAGTCCCGGGCCGGATACAATGAGCAGTTCTTC. Translation: CASRPESRAGYNEQFF.

This clonotype has ten or more counts. The V gene is TRBV29-1, the J gene TRBJ1-2, with 10 positions matching TRBD1. Germline V gene sequence: CDR1 SQVTM, CDR2 ANQGSEA. The J segment lost 8 bases and the V segment lost 3 bases, leaving 12 bases of the junction unmatched. The CDR3 totals 15 residues. Here the CDR3 DNA reads TGCAGCGTTGAGAATTTGACAGGGGGCCCCCACGGCTACACCTTC. Its translation is CSVENLTGGPHGYTF.

This clonotype was seen a few times. The CDR3: CSARGGFGYTF. Written as DNA, the CDR3 is TGCAGTGCTAGAGGAGGGTTCGGCTACACCTTC. The V gene is TRBV20-1, the J gene TRBJ1-2; D ambiguous. The V end lost 1 base, the J end lost 8 bases, and 8 bases lay between the germline ends. Germline V CDR1 and CDR2: DFQATT, SNEGSKA (reference sequence). This CDR3 comprises 11 residues.

For the CDR3, the DNA is TGTGCCAGCAGTTCCCTGGAAAGCGGGAGTAGCGCAGATACGCAGTATTTT. This encodes CASSSLESGSSADTQYF. This chain links TRBV28 with TRBJ2-3, with TRBD2 matching 8 bases. The V gene end was trimmed by 4 bases and the J gene end by 4 bases; junction bases not matched to a gene: 13. Per germline, CDR1 MDHEN and CDR2 SYDVKM. This CDR3 has 17 amino acids.

This sequence joins TRBV15 and TRBJ2-7; D is possibly TRBD1 (6 bases). Trimming removed 1 base at V and 5 bases at J, with 12 bases between. This CDR3 spans 14 amino acids. Germline assignment: CDR1 LNHNV and CDR2 YYDKDF (reference sequence). The CDR3 bases are TGTGCCACCAGCAGAGGATCAGGGGAACACGAGCAGTACTTC. It codes for CATSRGSGEHEQYF.

This clonotype has only one observation. This chain connects TRBV6-2 or TRBV6-3 to TRBJ2-7; D is unresolved. Germline V gives CDR1 MNHEY, CDR2 SVGEGT. The germline V and J ends were trimmed by 6 bases and 3 bases, with 9 bases remaining between them. This CDR3 has 12 residues. The CDR3 nucleotides read TGTGCCAGCAGCCACGATTACTACGAGCAGTACTTC. It specifies CASSHDYYEQYF.

This chain links TRBV10-3 with TRBJ1-5; 12 bases are a match to TRBD1. This CDR3 region has 17 residues. The V and J ends lost 4 bases and 2 bases, in that order; junction bases with no gene match: 6. Germline loops: CDR1 ENHRY, CDR2 SYGVKD. The CDR3 region is CAISGDRGQSGNQPQHF. CDR3 DNA sequence: TGTGCCATCAGTGGGGACAGGGGGCAGAGTGGCAATCAGCCCCAGCATTTT.

The rearrangement uses TRBV20-1 and TRBJ2-7; 7 nucleotides match TRBD1. J lost 2 bases, V lost 5 bases, and 3 bases had no gene match. Germline CDR1 reads DFQATT; CDR2 reads SNEGSKA (reference sequence). This CDR3 is 12 amino acids long. Written as DNA, the CDR3 is TGCAGTGCTTTGGGACAGACCTACGAGCAGTACTTC. Its translation: CSALGQTYEQYF.

The chain couples TRBV7-2 to TRBJ1-2; TRBD1 aligns across 7 bases. Losses at the gene ends were 1 base for V and 3 bases for J; bases not matched to a gene: 2. The CDR3 consists of 14 residues. The germline V gene encodes CDR1 SGHTA and CDR2 FQGNSA. In DNA form, the CDR3 reads TGTGCCAGCAGCTTAGAGGGGGCGGACTATGGCTACACCTTC. Protein: CASSLEGADYGYTF.

This clonotype has only one observation. The chain employs TRBV15 and TRBJ2-1, with TRBD2 matching over 13 bases. The germline V gene has CDR1 LNHNV and CDR2 YYDKDF (reference sequence). J gave up 4 bases and V 1 base, and 4 bases lay outside the gene matches. The CDR3 runs 17 residues. In DNA, the CDR3 is TGTGCCACCAGCAGAGTCGGGACTAGCGGGGCGTACAATGAGCAGTTCTTC. Amino acid sequence: CATSRVGTSGAYNEQFF.

This clonotype has only a few counts. The rearrangement links TRBV6-5 to TRBJ1-5, with 7 bases lining up with TRBD1. V dropped 4 bases and J dropped 5; count of bases not matched to a gene: 5. CDR3 length: 14 residues. Per the germline V gene, CDR1 is MNHEY and CDR2 is SVGAGI. The CDR3 loop is CASSFRQGDQPQHF. CDR3 sequence (DNA): TGTGCCAGCAGTTTCAGACAGGGCGATCAGCCCCAGCATTTT.

V gene TRBV7-9 combines with J gene TRBJ1-4; no clear D. This CDR3 region has 15 residues. The germline V and J ends were trimmed by 5 bases and 7 bases, with 17 bases remaining between them. Germline V gene lookup returns CDR1 SEHNR and CDR2 FQNEAQ (reference sequence). The CDR3 bases are TGTGCCAGCAGCGCTAGTGGCGGGGTTGTTGAAAAACTGTTTTTT. Amino acids: CASSASGGVVEKLFF.

The chain carries TRBV7-8 and TRBJ2-5; D is unclear. V lost 0 bases and J 7 bases, leaving 15 bases between the germline ends. The CDR3 loop spans 15 amino acids. Germline V gene lookup returns CDR1 SGHVS and CDR2 FQNEAQ. CDR3 nucleotide sequence: TGTGCCAGCAGCTTAGCATCTCACGACCCTGTGACCCAGTACTTC. Amino acid sequence: CASSLASHDPVTQYF. Full variable domain (outside the CDR3, taken from reference TRBV7-8 and TRBJ2-5): GAGVSQSPRYKVAKRGQDVALRCDPISGHVSLFWYQQALGQGPEFLTYFQNEAQLDKSGLPSDRFFAERPEGSVSTLKIQRTQQEDSAVYLCASSLASHDPVTQYFGPGTRLLVL.

The genes are TRBV20-1 and TRBJ1-1, with 8 bases matching TRBD1. CDR3 length: 17 residues. The J segment lost 0 bases and the V segment lost 0 bases, leaving 9 bases of the junction unmatched. CDR1 is DFQATT, CDR2 SNEGSKA, per germline (reference sequence). CDR3 in DNA: TGCAGTGCTAGAGACCCGGACAGGGTAATAATGAACACTGAAGCTTTCTTT. It encodes CSARDPDRVIMNTEAFF.

This rearrangement joins TRBV15 to TRBJ2-2, with D uncertain. The V gene lost 7 bases and the J gene lost 6 bases, with 15 bases spanning the gap. The CDR3 totals 14 residues. Germline loops: CDR1 LNHNV, CDR2 YYDKDF (reference sequence). The CDR3 spells CATNTGATSGELFF. Written as DNA, the CDR3 is TGTGCCACCAATACGGGCGCGACCTCCGGGGAGCTGTTTTTT.

The V call is TRBV15, the J call TRBJ2-3; the D gene is possibly TRBD1 (5 bases). In germline, CDR1 is LNHNV, CDR2 YYDKDF (reference sequence). V lost 0 bases and J 5 bases, leaving 6 bases between the germline ends. This CDR3 has 13 amino acids. As DNA, the CDR3 is TGTGCCACCAGCAGAGAAAGGGGAGATACGCAGTATTTT. This codes for CATSRERGDTQYF.

The chain couples TRBV12-5 to TRBJ2-5, with D perhaps given as TRBD1 or TRBD2 (6 bases each). Trimming took 5 bases from V and 5 from J, leaving 18 bases between them. The CDR3 sequence is 15 residues long. Germline V gene sequence: CDR1 LGHNT, CDR2 FRNRAP. Here the CDR3 DNA reads TGTGCTAGTGGTAACCCCGGGGGCGCCCAGGAGACCCAGTACTTC. Translating it yields CASGNPGGAQETQYF.

This clonotype was seen just once. This chain joins TRBV9 and TRBJ1-5; 9 bases map to TRBD1. CDR1 and CDR2 (germline): SGDLS, YYNGEE. J gave up 6 bases and V 3 bases, and 7 bases lay outside the gene matches. This CDR3 has 15 residues. The CDR3 region is CASSASGTGIQPQHF. CDR3 DNA: TGTGCCAGCAGCGCCTCCGGGACAGGGATTCAGCCCCAGCATTTT.

A remark on this clonotype: A read error is possible here, since a much larger clone lies one base away. The rearrangement links TRBV6-2 or TRBV6-3 to TRBJ2-7, with a possible D match to TRBD2 (6 bases). The length of the CDR3 is 15 residues. In germline, CDR1 is MNHEY, CDR2 SVGEGT. Written as DNA, the CDR3 is TGTGCCAGCAGTTATGGGGACTCAAGCTCCTACGAGCTGTACTTC. Encoded protein: CASSYGDSSSYELYF.

V and J are TRBV7-9 and TRBJ2-7, with D uncertain. V was trimmed by 4 bases and J by 5 bases, leaving 21 bases between them. Germline-derived CDR1 and CDR2 are SEHNR and FQNEAQ (reference sequence). CDR3 length: 16 residues. CDR3 residues: CASSSDGSSPIHEQYF. CDR3 DNA: TGTGCCAGCAGCTCCGACGGCAGCTCCCCGATTCACGAGCAGTACTTC.

The chain couples TRBV20-1 to TRBJ2-5; 10 nucleotides match TRBD2. The CDR3 sequence is 14 residues long. CDR1 is DFQATT and CDR2 is SNEGSKA in the germline V gene (reference sequence). With 5 bases clipped from V and 4 bases from J, the junction kept 7 bases outside the gene matches. CDR3 amino acids: CSALFLAGGETQYF. As DNA, the CDR3 is TGCAGTGCTTTGTTCTTAGCGGGAGGAGAGACCCAGTACTTC.

The chain carries TRBV30 and TRBJ1-1; 7 bases match TRBD1. The CDR3 totals 12 residues. Germline loops: CDR1 GTSNPN, CDR2 SVGIG (reference sequence). Germline trimming cut 0 bases from V and 7 bases from J; bases unmatched to any gene: 2. The CDR3 protein is CAWSVQGYEAFF. CDR3 coding DNA: TGTGCCTGGAGTGTACAGGGGTATGAAGCTTTCTTT.

The gene calls are TRBV7-2 and TRBJ2-3; possibly TRBD2 for D (7 bases). With 8 bases removed from V and 2 bases from J, the gap between germline ends came to 17 bases. The CDR3 is 15 residues long. Germline V gives CDR1 SGHTA, CDR2 FQGNSA. The CDR3 DNA is TGTGCCAGCGGGGGGGCTCTAGCGACCACAGATACGCAGTATTTT. This codes for CASGGALATTDTQYF.